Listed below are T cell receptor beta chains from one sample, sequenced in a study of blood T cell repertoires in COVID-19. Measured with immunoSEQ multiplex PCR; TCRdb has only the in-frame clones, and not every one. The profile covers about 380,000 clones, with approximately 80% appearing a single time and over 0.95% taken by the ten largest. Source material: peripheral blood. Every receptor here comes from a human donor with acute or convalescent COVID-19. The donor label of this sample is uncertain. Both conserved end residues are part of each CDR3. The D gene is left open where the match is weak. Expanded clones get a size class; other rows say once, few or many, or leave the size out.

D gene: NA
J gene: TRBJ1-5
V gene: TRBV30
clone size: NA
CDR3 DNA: TGTGCCTGGAGTGATGGGGGCGGTAGCAATCAGCCCCAGCATTTT
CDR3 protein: CAWSDGGGSNQPQHF

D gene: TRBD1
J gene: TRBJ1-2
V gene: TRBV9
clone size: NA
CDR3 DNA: TGTGCCAGCAGCGTCCGGGACAGGGTTGGTGGCTACACCTTC
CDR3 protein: CASSVRDRVGGYTF

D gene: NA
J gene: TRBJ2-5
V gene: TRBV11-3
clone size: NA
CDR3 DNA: TGTGCCAGCAGCTTAGTAGCTGGGGCGCCCCAGTACTTC
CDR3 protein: CASSLVAGAPQYF

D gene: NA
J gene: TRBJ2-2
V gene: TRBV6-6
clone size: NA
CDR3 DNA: TGTGCCAGTACAGGGAGCTTCAACACCGGGGAGCTGTTTTTT
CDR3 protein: CASTGSFNTGELFF

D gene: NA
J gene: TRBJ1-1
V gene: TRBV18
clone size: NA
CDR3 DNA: TGTGCCAGCTCGACACTTTATGAAGCTTTCTTT
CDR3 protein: CASSTLYEAFF

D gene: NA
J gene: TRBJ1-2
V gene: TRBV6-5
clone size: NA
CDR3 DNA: TGTGCCAGCGGTAAGGGACACAACTATGGCTACACCTTC
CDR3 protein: CASGKGHNYGYTF

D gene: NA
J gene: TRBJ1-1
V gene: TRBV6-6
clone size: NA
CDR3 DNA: NA
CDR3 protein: CASSTAFGQGAQFPNF

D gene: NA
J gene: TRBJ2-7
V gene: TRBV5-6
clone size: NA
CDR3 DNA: TGTGCCAGCAGCTTGGGAGGGGACACTTACGAGCAGTACTTC
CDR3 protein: CASSLGGDTYEQYF

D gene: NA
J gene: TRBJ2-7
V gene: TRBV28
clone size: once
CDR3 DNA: TGTGCCAGCAGTTTAGGCGGGGGCGCCTATTACGAGCAGTACTTC
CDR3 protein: CASSLGGGAYYEQYF

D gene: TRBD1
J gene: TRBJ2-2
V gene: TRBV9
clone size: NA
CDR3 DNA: TGTGCCAGCAGCGTAGGTCCAGGGGGTAACACCGGGGAGCTGTTTTTT
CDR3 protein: CASSVGPGGNTGELFF

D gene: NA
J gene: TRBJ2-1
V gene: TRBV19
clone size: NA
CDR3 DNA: TGTGCCAGTAGTATCTCCCCCAGATCCTACAATGAGCAGTTCTTC
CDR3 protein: CASSISPRSYNEQFF

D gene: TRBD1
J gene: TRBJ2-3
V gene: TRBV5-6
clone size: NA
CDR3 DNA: TGTGCCAGCAGCGCTGGACAGGGGGCGATAGATACGCAGTATTTT
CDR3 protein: CASSAGQGAIDTQYF

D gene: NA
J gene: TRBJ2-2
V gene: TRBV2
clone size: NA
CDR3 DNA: TGTGCCAGCAGGCTAAACACCGGGGAGCTGTTTTTT
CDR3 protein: CASRLNTGELFF

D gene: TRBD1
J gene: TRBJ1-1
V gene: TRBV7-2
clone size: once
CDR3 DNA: TGTGCCAGCAGCCCTTGGGGACAGAGGAACACTGAAGCTTTCTTT
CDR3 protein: CASSPWGQRNTEAFF

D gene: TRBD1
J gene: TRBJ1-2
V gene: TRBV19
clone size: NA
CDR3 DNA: TGTGCCAGTAGTCCCCGGGACAGGGGCGGCTACACCTTC
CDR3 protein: CASSPRDRGGYTF

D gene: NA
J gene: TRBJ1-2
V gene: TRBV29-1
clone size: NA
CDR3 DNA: TGCAGCGTTGAAGGTCCCCCAGGTGGCTACACCTTC
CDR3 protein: CSVEGPPGGYTF

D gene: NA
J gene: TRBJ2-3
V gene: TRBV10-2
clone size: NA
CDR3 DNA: TGCGCCAGCAGCCCACTAGGCACGACAGATACGCAGTATTTT
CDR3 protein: CASSPLGTTDTQYF

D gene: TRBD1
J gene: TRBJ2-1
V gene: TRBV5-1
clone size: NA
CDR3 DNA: TGCGCCAGCAGCCCGCCCCTGACAGGGGGCAATGAGCAGTTCTTC
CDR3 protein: CASSPPLTGGNEQFF

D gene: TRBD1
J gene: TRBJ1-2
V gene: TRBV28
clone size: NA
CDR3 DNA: TGTGCCAGCAGTTTTAGGGACAGGGATTACTATGGCTACACCTTC
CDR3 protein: CASSFRDRDYYGYTF

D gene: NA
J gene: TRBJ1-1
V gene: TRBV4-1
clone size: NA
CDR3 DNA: TGCGCCAGCAGCCAAGATCCCAGAACAGGGAACATGAACACTGAAGCTTTCTTT
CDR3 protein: CASSQDPRTGNMNTEAFF

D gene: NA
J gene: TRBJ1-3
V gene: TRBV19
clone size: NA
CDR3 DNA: TGTGCCAGTGGGAGATACTCTGGAAACACCATATATTTT
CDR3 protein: CASGRYSGNTIYF

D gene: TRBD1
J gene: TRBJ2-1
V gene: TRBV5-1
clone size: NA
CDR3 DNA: TGCGCCAGCAGCTCACCGGGACAGTTCTACAATGAGCAGTTCTTC
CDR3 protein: CASSSPGQFYNEQFF

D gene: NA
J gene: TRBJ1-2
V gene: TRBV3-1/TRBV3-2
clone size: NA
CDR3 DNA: TGTGCCAGCAGCCCTCGACAGGAAAACTATGGCTACACCTTC
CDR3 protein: CASSPRQENYGYTF

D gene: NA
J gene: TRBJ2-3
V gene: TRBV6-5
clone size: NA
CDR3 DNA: TGTGCCAGCAGCCCCAGGACATCGGGCACAGATACGCAGTATTTT
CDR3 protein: CASSPRTSGTDTQYF

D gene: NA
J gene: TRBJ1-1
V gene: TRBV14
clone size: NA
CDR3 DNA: TGTGCCAGCAGCCTTCCAGGTGTGAACACTGAAGCTTTCTTT
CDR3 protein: CASSLPGVNTEAFF

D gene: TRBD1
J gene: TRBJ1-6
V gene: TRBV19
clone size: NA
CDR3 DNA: TGTGCCAGTCAAGGACAGGGGGATTCACCCCTCCACTTT
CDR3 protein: CASQGQGDSPLHF

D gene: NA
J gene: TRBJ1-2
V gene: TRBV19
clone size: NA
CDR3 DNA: TGTGCCAGTATCGAGACAGGTTCATACTATGGCTACACCTTC
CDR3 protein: CASIETGSYYGYTF

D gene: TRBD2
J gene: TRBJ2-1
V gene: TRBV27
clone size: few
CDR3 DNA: TGTGCCAGCACCTATGGGGGACTAGCGGGAATGGCGGCCTACAATGAGCAGTTCTTC
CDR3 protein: CASTYGGLAGMAAYNEQFF

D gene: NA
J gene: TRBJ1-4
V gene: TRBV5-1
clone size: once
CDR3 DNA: TGCGCCAGCAGCTTGGGGCAGGTGGAAACTAATGAAAAACTGTTTTTT
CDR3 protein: CASSLGQVETNEKLFF

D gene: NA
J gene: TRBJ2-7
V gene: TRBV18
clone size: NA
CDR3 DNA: TGTGCCAGCTCCTTAGGACAGTCGAGCTCCTACGAGCAGTACTTC
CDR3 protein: CASSLGQSSSYEQYF

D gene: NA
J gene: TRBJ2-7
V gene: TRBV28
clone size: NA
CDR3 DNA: TGTGCCAGCAGTTTACGAGGGAGGCTTGGATACGAGCAGTACTTC
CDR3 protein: CASSLRGRLGYEQYF

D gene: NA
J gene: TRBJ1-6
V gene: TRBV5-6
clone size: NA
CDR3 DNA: TGTGCCAGCAGCTTGAATACAGGGTTCCATTCACCCCTCCACTTT
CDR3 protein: CASSLNTGFHSPLHF

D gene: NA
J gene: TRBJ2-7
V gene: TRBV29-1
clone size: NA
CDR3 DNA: TGCAGCGTTGTGCCGGGGACCTACGAGCAGTACTTC
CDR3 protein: CSVVPGTYEQYF

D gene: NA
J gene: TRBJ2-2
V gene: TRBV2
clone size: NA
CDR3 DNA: TGTGCCAGCACCGACTCCCTCGCTCAGGGGGAGCTGTTTTTT
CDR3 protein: CASTDSLAQGELFF

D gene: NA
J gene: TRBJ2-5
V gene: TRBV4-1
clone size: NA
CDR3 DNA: TGCGCCAGCAGCCTACAGGGTCTTTCTACGGAGACCCAGTACTTC
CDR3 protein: CASSLQGLSTETQYF

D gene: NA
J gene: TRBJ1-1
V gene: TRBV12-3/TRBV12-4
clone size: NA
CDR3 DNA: TGTGCCAGCAGACCTACAGGGACGACCGTTGCTTTCTTT
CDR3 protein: CASRPTGTTVAFF

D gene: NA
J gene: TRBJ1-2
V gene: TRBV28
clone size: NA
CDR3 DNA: TGTGCCAGCAGTCCTGCCCTCTACGACAGGATTTATGGCTACACCTTC
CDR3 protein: CASSPALYDRIYGYTF

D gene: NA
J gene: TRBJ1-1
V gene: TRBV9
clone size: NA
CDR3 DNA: TGTGCCAGCAGCGTACTGGGAGGGAAGGGCACTGAAGCTTTCTTT
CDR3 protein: CASSVLGGKGTEAFF

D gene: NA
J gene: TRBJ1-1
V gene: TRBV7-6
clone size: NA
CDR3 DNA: TGTGCCAGCAGCCCCCAAGGGAGGGCGAACCTGAACACTGAAGCTTTCTTT
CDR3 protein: CASSPQGRANLNTEAFF

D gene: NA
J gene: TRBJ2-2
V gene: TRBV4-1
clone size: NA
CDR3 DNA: TGCGCCAGCAGCCAAGTCTGGCGGGGCCGCTCGAACACCGGGGAGCTGTTTTTT
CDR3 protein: CASSQVWRGRSNTGELFF

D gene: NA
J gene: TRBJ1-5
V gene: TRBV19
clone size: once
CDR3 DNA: TGTGCCAGTAGTTGGTTACAGGGCCACAATCAGCCCCAGCATTTT
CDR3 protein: CASSWLQGHNQPQHF

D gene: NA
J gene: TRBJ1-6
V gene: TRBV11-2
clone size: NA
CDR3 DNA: TGTGCCAGCAGCCCATCTCAGAATTCACCCCTCCACTTT
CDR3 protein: CASSPSQNSPLHF

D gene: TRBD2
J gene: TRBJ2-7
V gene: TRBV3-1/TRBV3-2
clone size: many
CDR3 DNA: TGTGCCAGCAGCCCCAAAGGTTGGGAGGGCGAGCAGTACTTC
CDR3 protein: CASSPKGWEGEQYF